This TCR beta chain was recorded in a study of cytomegalovirus exposure and HLA in healthy donors. Primers for the PCR totalled 60 Vbeta and 13 Jbeta. Data came from immunoSEQ multiplex PCR; TCRdb stores just in-frame clones and leaves some out. Here the sample table reports roughly 120,000 clones. Worth noting for this clone: Its antigen is still unknown.

Study conclusions and caveats: Analysis performed later found 16,951 TCR beta sequences associated with HLA alleles at 0.05 false discovery rate.

J lost 8 bases, V lost 7 bases, and 10 bases had no gene match. This CDR3 is built from 14 residues. Germline loops: CDR1 SEHNR, CDR2 FQNEAQ (reference sequence). The specimen sequenced was PBMCs. The clonotype originates from a man between 18 and 29 years old in good health and CMV-seronegative. The chain links TRBV7-9 to TRBJ1-4, with 7 bases identical to TRBD1. The CDR3 coding sequence is TGTGCCAGCAACGACAGGGATTTAGAAGAAAAACTGTTTTTT. Translating it yields CASNDRDLEEKLFF.